This T cell receptor (beta chain) was sequenced for a study of shared clonotypes between healthy human individuals. For the study at large: Per donor, three plates held CD4 naive cells, three held CD4 memory, two held CD8 naive and one held CD8 memory.

CD45RO-negative cells were positively selected for CCR7, leaving out terminally differentiated effector memory CD45RA+ cells. Authors' methods: Filtering differed because ImmunoSEQ produced junction-only sequences that carried no quality scores. The protocol was immunoSEQ multiplex PCR, while the TCRdb copy is restricted to in-frame clones and leaves out a portion. V and J calls plus clone size are reproduced from that table; the DNA served to infer D and trimming. Found here are millions of clones, roughly 95% of them singletons; the top ten hold 0.9% to 1.3%. About this clone itself: The antigen remains unidentified.

The germline V and J ends were trimmed by 0 bases and 0 bases, with 7 bases remaining between them. CDR1 and CDR2 (germline): SGHDN, FVKESK. The CDR3 consists of 15 residues. Study-level findings and limits: Despite large depth, sorted-subset datasets appeared incompletely sequenced. Naive CD4 clonotype sharing across a handful of donors was 5% to 6%.

This chain joins TRBV14 and TRBJ2-3, with unresolved D. The clonotype was recovered from a young man in good health. The specimen was naive CD8+ T cells sorted from blood. Here the CDR3 reads CASSQDWGSTDTQYF. CDR3 nucleotide sequence: TGTGCCAGCAGCCAAGACTGGGGTAGCACAGATACGCAGTATTTT.